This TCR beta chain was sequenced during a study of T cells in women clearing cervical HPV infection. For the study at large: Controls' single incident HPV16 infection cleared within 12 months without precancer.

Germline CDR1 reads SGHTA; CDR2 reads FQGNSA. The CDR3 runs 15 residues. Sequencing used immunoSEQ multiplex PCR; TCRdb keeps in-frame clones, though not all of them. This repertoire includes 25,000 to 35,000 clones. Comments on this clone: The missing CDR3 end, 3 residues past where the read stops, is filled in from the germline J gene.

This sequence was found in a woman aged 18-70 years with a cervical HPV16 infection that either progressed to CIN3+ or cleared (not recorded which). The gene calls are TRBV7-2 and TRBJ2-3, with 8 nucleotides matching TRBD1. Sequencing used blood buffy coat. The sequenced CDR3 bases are TGTGCCAGCAGTCTTACAGGGGGTAGCAATCAGCCG. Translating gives CASSLTGGSNQP. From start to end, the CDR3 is CASSLTGGSNQPQYF.